These 28 T cell receptor beta chains share one sample of origin, sequenced in a study of spatial heterogeneity in lung cancer. TCRdb reprocessed the 5' RACE reads via MiXCR and lists one record per CDR3 protein. The data show 35,000 to 45,000 distinct CDR3 sequences, approximately 24% seen once. Time point defined: blood at routine non-recurrence follow-up after resection. Source: PBMCs, taken at follow-up. All receptors come from a female donor with early-stage non-small cell lung cancer.

This clonotype was seen a few times. The V gene is TRBV20-1, the J gene TRBJ2-5; 10 bases fit TRBD2. Germline values: CDR1 DFQATT, CDR2 SNEGSKA (reference sequence). This CDR3 is 15 amino acids long. Losses at the gene ends were 1 base for V and 4 bases for J; bases not matched to a gene: 6. CDR3 in DNA: TGCAGTGCTAGAGGTCTAGCGGGGGCCCGAGAGACCCAGTACTTC. Its translation is CSARGLAGARETQYF.

This clonotype was seen once. J is TRBJ2-7 and V is TRBV5-4; 13 nucleotides align to TRBD2. Per germline, CDR1 SGHNT and CDR2 YYREEE (reference sequence). The CDR3 is made up of 15 amino acids. The J segment lost 5 bases and the V segment lost 4 bases, leaving 6 bases of the junction unmatched. CDR3 in DNA: TGTGCCAGCAGCGAAGGGACTAGCGGGATCAACGAGCAGTACTTC. It translates to CASSEGTSGINEQYF.

The chain links TRBV20-1 to TRBJ2-5; no definite D call. V was trimmed by 0 bases and J by 3 bases, leaving 14 bases between them. CDR1 DFQATT and CDR2 SNEGSKA come from the germline V gene (reference sequence). There are 15 residues in the CDR3. Here the CDR3 reads CSARDEPLKEETQYF. CDR3 DNA sequence: TGCAGTGCTAGAGATGAACCCCTGAAAGAAGAGACCCAGTACTTC.

This clonotype has more than one count but fewer than ten. Mismatch with germline at one junction end may stem from a read error. V is TRBV7-7 and J is TRBJ1-2; D unclear. The germline V gene has CDR1 SSHAT and CDR2 FNYEAQ (reference sequence). CDR3 length: 16 residues. CDR3 nucleotide sequence: TGTGCTAGCAGCTTAACCGTACCCAGACCGTACTATGGCTACACCTTC. It yields the protein CASSLTVPRPYYGYTF.

Here the CDR3 reads CASSQMGGLRGSETQYF. CDR3 DNA: TGTGCCAGCAGCCAAATGGGCGGGCTGCGAGGATCAGAGACCCAGTACTTC. This rearrangement joins TRBV3-1 to TRBJ2-5, with a possible D match to TRBD2 (5 bases). The CDR3 sequence is 17 residues long. Germline V gene data show CDR1 as LGHDT and CDR2 as YNNKEL (reference sequence). Between the trimmed V and J ends, which lost 2 bases and 4 bases, there was a span of 20 bases.

V gene TRBV14 combines with J gene TRBJ2-5; a possible D gene is TRBD1 (5 bases). Per germline, CDR1 SGHDN and CDR2 FVKESK. This CDR3 contains 13 residues. Trimming took off 2 bases at V and 4 bases at J, with 8 bases between the two ends. The CDR3 loop is CASSQQGVETQYF. The DNA for the CDR3 is TGTGCCAGCAGCCAACAAGGGGTAGAGACCCAGTACTTC.

This clonotype was seen many times. The chain joins TRBV4-2 to TRBJ2-7; TRBD1 is a possible D gene (5 bases). The V and J ends lost 3 bases and 2 bases respectively, with 17 bases between them. The germline V gene has CDR1 LGHNA and CDR2 YNFKEQ. This CDR3 is 16 amino acids long. The CDR3 loop is CASSHFPKGKTYEQYF. CDR3 in DNA: TGTGCCAGCAGCCATTTTCCCAAGGGGAAAACCTACGAGCAGTACTTC.

This clonotype has a handful of counts. This rearrangement joins TRBV12-3 or TRBV12-4 to TRBJ2-3; tentatively, D is TRBD1 or TRBD2 (5 bases each). The CDR3 is 14 residues long. V lost 4 bases and J 2 bases, leaving 10 bases between the germline ends. The CDR3 is CASSSGASTDTQYF. The DNA of the CDR3 is TGTGCCAGCAGTTCCGGGGCGTCCACAGATACGCAGTATTTT.

This clonotype was found many times. This chain links TRBV19 with TRBJ2-1, with 11 bases identical to TRBD2. This CDR3 comprises 17 residues. V was pared by 1 base and J by 7 bases, with 9 bases of the junction left unmatched. Germline V gene lookup returns CDR1 LNHDA and CDR2 SQIVND (reference sequence). This chain's CDR3 is CASSIGRLGLAANEQFF. The CDR3 bases are TGTGCCAGTAGTATAGGGCGTTTGGGACTAGCGGCAAATGAGCAGTTCTTC.

The V gene is TRBV7-8, the J gene TRBJ2-5; unclear D gene. Germline V gene sequence: CDR1 SGHVS, CDR2 FQNEAQ. The CDR3 runs to 14 residues. Between the trimmed V and J ends, which lost 5 bases and 9 bases, there was a span of 19 bases. The CDR3 DNA follows: TGTGCCAGCAGCCGACCGGGCCCAATGTTCCCCCAGTACTTC. Translating gives CASSRPGPMFPQYF.

This clonotype was seen many times. The V call is TRBV12-3 or TRBV12-4, the J call TRBJ1-5; a possible D gene is TRBD1 (5 bases). CDR3 size: 14 residues. V was cut by 3 bases and J by 5 bases, with 11 bases left in between. CDR3 nucleotides: TGTGCCAGCAGTTTTATGGGGCCCGATCAGCCCCAGCATTTT. It yields the protein CASSFMGPDQPQHF.

V gene TRBV4-1 combines with J gene TRBJ1-3; D possibly corresponds to TRBD1 (5 bases). In germline, CDR1 is MGHRA, CDR2 YSYEKL. The CDR3 totals 16 residues. V lost 0 bases, J lost 0 bases, and 9 bases lay in between. In DNA form, the CDR3 reads TGCGCCAGCAGCCAAGACTCGGGGCTCTCTGGAAACACCATATATTTT. This gives the protein CASSQDSGLSGNTIYF.

Details on this clonotype: A read error is possible here, since a much larger clone lies one base away. This chain uses TRBV9 with TRBJ2-7, with a weak D call TRBD1 (6 bases). The germline V gene encodes CDR1 SGDLS and CDR2 YYNGEE. Trimming removed 6 bases at V and 5 bases at J, with 18 bases between. CDR3 length equals 14 residues. CDR3 in DNA: TGTGCCAGCAACCCCCGCCAGGGGATGAACGAGCAGTACTTC. Amino acids: CASNPRQGMNEQYF.

This chain connects TRBV5-1 to TRBJ1-6; 8 bases are a match to TRBD1. V shed 4 bases and J 8 bases; nucleotides not matched to a gene: 5. The CDR3 has 14 amino acids. Germline V gene sequence: CDR1 SGHRS, CDR2 YFSETQ. CDR3 sequence (DNA): TGCGCCAGCAGCAAGGGACAGGCCGATTCACCCCTCCACTTT. Protein sequence: CASSKGQADSPLHF.

This clonotype was observed a few times. The V and J genes are TRBV18 and TRBJ1-5; 9 bases are shared with TRBD1. This CDR3 has 15 residues. The V segment lost 4 bases and the J segment 8 bases; nucleotides outside the gene matches: 9. The germline gives CDR1 KGHSH, CDR2 LQKENI. The CDR3 spells CASSLNPGQGEPQHF. CDR3 sequence (DNA): TGTGCCAGCTCACTAAATCCGGGACAGGGAGAGCCCCAGCATTTT.

This clonotype was detected only a few times. The chain couples TRBV11-3 to TRBJ1-3; D not resolved. Germline CDR1 reads SGHNT; CDR2 reads YENEEA. The CDR3 is made up of 13 amino acids. Deletions cut 5 bases from V and 9 bases from J, with 14 bases between. The CDR3 loop is CASSQNQATTIYF. Written as DNA, the CDR3 is TGTGCCAGCAGCCAAAATCAGGCGACCACCATATATTTT.

V is TRBV25-1 and J is TRBJ2-7, with unresolved D. The V end lost 6 bases, the J end lost 3 bases, and 6 bases lay between the germline ends. Germline-derived CDR1 and CDR2 are MGHDK and SYGVNS. The CDR3 has 11 residues. The CDR3 region is CASRAYYEQYF. CDR3 bases: TGTGCCAGCAGGGCCTACTACGAGCAGTACTTC.

This clonotype was seen only a few times. The J gene is TRBJ1-1, the V gene TRBV6-4; no clear D gene. CDR3 length equals 13 residues. In germline, CDR1 is MRHNA, CDR2 SNTAGT. The ends were cut back, 4 bases at V and 1 base at J, with 7 bases in the middle. The CDR3 nucleotides read TGTGCCAGCAGTGTGGATCGGAACACTGAAGCTTTCTTT. Translated, it gives CASSVDRNTEAFF.

The sample holds many counts of this clonotype. The chain uses TRBV6-5 and TRBJ1-2, with no clear D. Germline CDR1 is MNHEY and CDR2 is SVGAGI. Trimming took off 4 bases at V and 5 bases at J, with 14 bases between the two ends. This CDR3 has 14 amino acids. This CDR3 is CASSLTLLGYGYTF. The CDR3 coding sequence is TGTGCCAGCAGTTTAACCCTACTAGGGTATGGCTACACCTTC.

This clonotype was observed a handful of times. V gene TRBV18 combines with J gene TRBJ1-1, with 9 bases matching TRBD1. The V and J ends lost 3 bases and 8 bases, in that order; junction bases with no gene match: 4. The germline V gene has CDR1 KGHSH and CDR2 LQKENI. CDR3 length: 13 residues. The CDR3 DNA is TGTGCCAGCTCACCGGACAGGGGAAGGGAAGCTTTCTTT. Protein sequence: CASSPDRGREAFF.

This clonotype appeared a few times. This chain connects TRBV10-3 to TRBJ2-5, with 7 positions matching TRBD2. V lost 3 bases and J lost 5; bases outside the gene matches: 9. The CDR3 runs to 15 residues. Germline V gene data show CDR1 as ENHRY and CDR2 as SYGVKD. The CDR3 nucleotides read TGTGCCATCAGTGAACTAGGAGGGGAGGGTGAGACCCAGTACTTC. Its protein is CAISELGGEGETQYF.

This clonotype showed up many times. The chain carries TRBV5-1 and TRBJ2-3; a possible D gene is TRBD1 (5 bases). In germline, CDR1 is SGHRS, CDR2 YFSETQ. This CDR3 spans 14 amino acids. Trimming pared 0 bases from V and 3 bases from J, leaving 8 bases between. This CDR3 reads CASSLDRKTDTQYF. The CDR3 DNA is TGCGCCAGCAGCTTGGACAGGAAAACAGATACGCAGTATTTT.

The genes are TRBV10-3 and TRBJ1-2; D gene unclear. The germline V and J ends were trimmed by 11 bases and 3 bases, with 16 bases remaining between them. The CDR3 has 13 residues. In germline, CDR1 is ENHRY, CDR2 SYGVKD. CDR3 nucleotide sequence: TGTGCCGCCATGGAGGGCAAAGACTATGGCTACACCTTC. It yields the protein CAAMEGKDYGYTF.

This clonotype was observed a few times. This chain joins TRBV7-2 and TRBJ1-1, with 7 bases matching TRBD1. The germline V gene has CDR1 SGHTA and CDR2 FQGNSA. The CDR3 loop spans 14 amino acids. Trimming removed 6 bases from V and 7 bases from J; junction bases left unmatched: 11. The CDR3 DNA is TGTGCCAGCAGTCAAGGGGGCAGATCGTATGAAGCTTTCTTT. Translation gives CASSQGGRSYEAFF.

CDR3 coding DNA: TGCGCCAGCAGCTTGGAACCCTTCGGCACTGAAGCTTTCTTT. Translated, it gives CASSLEPFGTEAFF. V usage is TRBV5-1 and J usage is TRBJ1-1; D not certain. This CDR3 is 14 amino acids long. V lost 0 bases and J lost 4, with 10 bases in between. Germline CDR1 SGHRS, CDR2 YFSETQ. Full variable domain (rest looked up from reference TRBV5-1 and TRBJ1-1): KAGVTQTPRYLIKTRGQQVTLSCSPISGHRSVSWYQQTPGQGLQFLFEYFSETQRNKGNFPGRFSGRQFSNSRSEMNVSTLELGDSALYLCASSLEPFGTEAFFGQGTRLTVV.

The chain links TRBV4-2 to TRBJ2-1; the match to TRBD2 covers 7 bases. Per germline, CDR1 LGHNA and CDR2 YNFKEQ. The CDR3 spans 16 residues. V shed 7 bases and J 4 bases; nucleotides not matched to a gene: 13. CDR3 sequence: CASKPRNGGGYNEQFF. CDR3 in DNA: TGTGCCAGCAAACCAAGAAATGGCGGGGGTTACAATGAGCAGTTCTTC.

V and J are TRBV7-9 and TRBJ2-3, with a possible D match to TRBD1 (6 bases). The CDR3 totals 13 residues. Germline-derived CDR1 and CDR2 are SEHNR and FQNEAQ (reference sequence). V was cut by 6 bases and J by 6 bases, with 13 bases left in between. Written as DNA, the CDR3 is TGTGCCAGCAGATCAGGGGTAACGGATACGCAGTATTTT. Translated: CASRSGVTDTQYF.

In nucleotides, the CDR3 is TGCAGTGCTACCGTCAGTCAGCGGAAAGAGACCCAGTACTTC. Amino acids: CSATVSQRKETQYF. The gene calls are TRBV20-1 and TRBJ2-5, with a possible D match to TRBD2 (5 bases). Trimming took 4 bases from V and 3 from J, leaving 15 bases between them. Germline V gives CDR1 DFQATT, CDR2 SNEGSKA (reference sequence). This CDR3 is built from 14 residues.